A selection of T cell receptor beta chains follows, all from one sample in a study of cytomegalovirus exposure and HLA in healthy donors. Measured with immunoSEQ multiplex PCR; TCRdb has only the in-frame clones, and not every one. The profile shows under 150,000 clones, roughly four fifths of them singletons. Sequencing was carried out using PBMCs. These receptors were collected from a woman in her forties or fifties in good health and CMV-seropositive. The CDR3 runs from the conserved cysteine through the conserved F or W.

v_gene	CDR3aa
TRBV28	CASSPGQGLNSPLHF
TRBV5-6	CASSPRQGRSYEQYF
TRBV11-3	CASSRTGFNEQFF
TRBV6-1	CASSPREDNQPQHF
TRBV7-9	CASSATGYTQYF
TRBV29-1	CSVEVAGGLNEQFF
TRBV28	CASSFPSGYSPLHF
TRBV7-3	CASSPLPGLAFENEQFF
TRBV9	CASSVRASGGTNEQFF
TRBV7-2	CASSLPELAGAYF
TRBV30	CAWSVLAVDTQYF
TRBV5-1	CASSTTPSTDTQYF
TRBV30	CAWRGTGFSEAFF
TRBV10-1	CASSPRRTRPEAFF
TRBV25-1	CASSATRGPRQSTIYF
TRBV7-9	CASSSSDSGRRAYNEQFF
TRBV19	CASSPIPGKNYQPQHF
TRBV10-3	CASSAAAGGYEQYF
TRBV5-1	CASSLEIAGVADTQYF
TRBV7-2	CASSEQGEETQYF
TRBV5-4	CASRPRDRVKGYTEAFF
TRBV19	CASSQRVPYEQYF
TRBV29-1	CSVDGQGTYEQYF
TRBV5-1	CASRSGLAGAPSTDTQYF
TRBV28	CASSFPSLQGAYGYTF